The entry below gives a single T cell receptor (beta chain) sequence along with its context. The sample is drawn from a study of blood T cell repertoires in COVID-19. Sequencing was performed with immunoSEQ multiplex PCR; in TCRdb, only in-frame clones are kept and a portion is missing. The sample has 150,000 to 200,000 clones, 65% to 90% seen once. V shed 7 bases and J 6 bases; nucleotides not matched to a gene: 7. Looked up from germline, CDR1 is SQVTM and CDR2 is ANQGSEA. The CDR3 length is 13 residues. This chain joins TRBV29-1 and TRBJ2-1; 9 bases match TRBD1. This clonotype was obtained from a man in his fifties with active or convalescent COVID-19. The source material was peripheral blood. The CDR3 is CSAQQGAGNEQFF. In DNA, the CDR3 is TGCAGCGCCCAACAGGGGGCAGGCAATGAGCAGTTCTTC.